Listed below are T cell receptor beta chains from one sample, sequenced in a study of blood T cell repertoires in COVID-19. Using immunoSEQ multiplex PCR, the repertoire was profiled, and TCRdb retains in-frame clones only, with some absent. The sample holds approximately 290,000 clones, roughly four fifths seen once. The sequencing input was peripheral blood. These receptors came from a person aged 65 to 79 with COVID-19, enrolled during active disease. The CDR3 runs from the conserved cysteine through the conserved F or W. D genes are given only for firm matches. Part of the rows lack a size; the others show once, few, many or a class for expanded clones.

d_gene	abundance	v_gene	j_gene	CDR3nt	CDR3aa
TRBD1	-	TRBV30	TRBJ1-1	TGTGCCTGGTACCCCCGGCTGGGACAGCGGAGGAACACTGAAGCTTTCTTT	CAWYPRLGQRRNTEAFF
-	-	TRBV28	TRBJ1-1	TGTGCCAGCAGCTTCCTGCAGGTGAACACTGAAGCTTTCTTT	CASSFLQVNTEAFF
TRBD1	-	TRBV7-6	TRBJ1-1	TGTGCCAGCAGCTTAGCCGACAGGGGCCACACTGAAGCTTTCTTT	CASSLADRGHTEAFF
-	-	TRBV27	TRBJ2-2	TGTGCCAGCAGTTTACTATTGGGTAACTATTACACCGGGGAGCTGTTTTTT	CASSLLLGNYYTGELFF
-	-	TRBV7-9	TRBJ2-1	TGTGCCAGCAGCGCCGGTGAGCAGTTCTTC	CASSAGEQFF
-	-	TRBV10-3	TRBJ2-3	TGTGCCATCAGTGAGGCAAAGCAGTCGGGAACAGATACGCAGTATTTT	CAISEAKQSGTDTQYF
-	-	TRBV4-3	TRBJ2-5	TGCGCCAGCAGCCACCCGCGCCCCGTAGAGACCCAGTACTTC	CASSHPRPVETQYF
-	-	TRBV20-1	TRBJ2-7	TGCAGTGCTAGAGATTCCAGGGTGCAGTACTTC	CSARDSRVQYF
-	-	TRBV7-8	TRBJ2-1	TGTGCCAGCAACACCAGGCGTCGGGGGACCTACAATGAGCAGTTCTTC	CASNTRRRGTYNEQFF
TRBD2	-	TRBV11-2	TRBJ2-5	TGTGCCAGCAGGCCAGCGGGGGGGCTAAAGACCCAGTACTTC	CASRPAGGLKTQYF
TRBD1	-	TRBV10-1	TRBJ1-1	TGCGCCAGCAGTAGGGACAGGGTTTTGGTGAACACTGAAGCTTTCTTT	CASSRDRVLVNTEAFF
TRBD1	-	TRBV28	TRBJ1-1	TGTGCCAGCAGTTTATGGGTTGGACAGGTAGCTTTCTTT	CASSLWVGQVAFF
-	-	TRBV30	TRBJ2-1	TGTGCCTGGAGGGAGACAGCGTCTCCTTACAATGAGCAGTTCTTC	CAWRETASPYNEQFF
-	-	TRBV18	TRBJ2-2	TGTGCCAGCTCCCCAGTCGGGTCCTCCGGGGAGCTGTTTTTT	CASSPVGSSGELFF
-	-	TRBV7-3	TRBJ2-7	TGTGCCAGCAGCTCAACGACCAGGGGAAGCGGTACCTACGAGCAGTACTTC	CASSSTTRGSGTYEQYF
-	-	TRBV28	TRBJ1-5	TGTGCCACTGACAAGAAGCCCCAGCATTTT	CATDKKPQHF
TRBD1	once	TRBV27	TRBJ1-5	TGTGCCAGCAGTTTATCGGACAGGGAGGGAAGGGGCAATCAGCCCCAGCATTTT	CASSLSDREGRGNQPQHF
-	-	TRBV25-1	TRBJ1-1	TGTGCCAGCAGTGAAGCCAGGGAGAACACTGAAGCTTTCTTT	CASSEARENTEAFF
TRBD1	-	TRBV5-6	TRBJ2-3	TGTGCCAGCAGCTTGGTCCGGGACAGGTACACAGATACGCAGTATTTT	CASSLVRDRYTDTQYF
TRBD1	-	TRBV19	TRBJ1-5	TGTGCCAGTAGTTCGACAGGGAGTAGCAATCAGCCCCAGCATTTT	CASSSTGSSNQPQHF
-	-	TRBV4-3	TRBJ2-3	TGCGCCAGCAGCCCCCGGGGAATCACAGATACGCAGTATTTT	CASSPRGITDTQYF
-	-	TRBV7-2	TRBJ2-7	TGTGCCAGCAGCTTAGGTTACGGTTCCCTCGAGCAGTACTTC	CASSLGYGSLEQYF
TRBD1	few	TRBV5-4	TRBJ1-6	TGTGCCAGCAGTTCTCCGGGACAGATTTCACCCCTCCACTTT	CASSSPGQISPLHF
-	-	TRBV5-5	TRBJ1-5	TGTGCCAGCAGCTCCGACCCCAACCCAGGCGGGAAGCCCCAGCATTTT	CASSSDPNPGGKPQHF
-	-	TRBV19	TRBJ1-5	TGTGCCAGTATTAACTCCCTTCGGGGGAGCAATCAGCCCCAGCATTTT	CASINSLRGSNQPQHF
TRBD2	-	TRBV7-6	TRBJ2-1	TGTGCCAGCAGCGATGCGGGGGTCCCCGGTAATGAGCAGTTCTTC	CASSDAGVPGNEQFF
-	-	TRBV5-6	TRBJ1-5	TGTGCCAGCAGCTTGTTATGGGCGTCCGATCAGCCCCAGCATTTT	CASSLLWASDQPQHF
-	-	TRBV7-2	TRBJ1-1	TGTGCCAGCAGCTTATATTCTGGGAATAGGGGCACTGAAGCTTTCTTT	CASSLYSGNRGTEAFF
-	-	TRBV7-2	TRBJ2-5	TGTGCCAGCAGCCGGGGACTTCGAGGGACCCAGTACTTC	CASSRGLRGTQYF
TRBD2	-	TRBV9	TRBJ2-3	TGTGCCAGCAGCGTAGCTCTAGCGGGGCGATCTTCGAAAACAGATACGCAGTATTTT	CASSVALAGRSSKTDTQYF
-	-	TRBV3-1/TRBV3-2	TRBJ1-1	TGTGCCAGCAGCCGCCGGGTCAGTCAGAACACTGAAGCTTTCTTT	CASSRRVSQNTEAFF
-	-	TRBV3-1/TRBV3-2	TRBJ1-4	TGTGCCAGCAGCCAGGGCAGGGGCTCGGTTGAAAAACTGTTTTTT	CASSQGRGSVEKLFF
-	-	TRBV28	TRBJ2-1	TGTGCCAGCAGTCTGTTCGTCGGTGAGCAGTTCTTC	CASSLFVGEQFF
TRBD1	-	TRBV3-1/TRBV3-2	TRBJ1-4	TGTGCCAGCAGCCCCGGGACAGGGTCCGGAAAACTGTTTTTT	CASSPGTGSGKLFF
-	-	TRBV18	TRBJ2-7	TGTGCCAGCTCAGCTTACAACTACGAGCAGTACTTC	CASSAYNYEQYF
-	-	TRBV19	TRBJ1-1	TGTGCCAGTAGTTACAGGGATGCTGCTGAAGCTTTCTTT	CASSYRDAAEAFF
-	-	TRBV5-4	TRBJ2-7	TGTGCCAGCAGCTTGGTCGGCGCGGGTGAGCAGTACTTC	CASSLVGAGEQYF
TRBD2	-	TRBV30	TRBJ2-7	TGTGCCTGGAGTAGGCCCGGGGGTAGCGGGAGTAGTAGCTACGAGCAGTACTTC	CAWSRPGGSGSSSYEQYF
TRBD2	-	TRBV4-2	TRBJ2-1	TGTGCCAGCAGCCCGACAAGGACCCTAGCGGACTACAATGAGCAGTTCTTC	CASSPTRTLADYNEQFF
-	once	TRBV5-1	TRBJ1-3	TGCGCCAGCAGCTTGGGAACAGCTGGAAACACCATATATTTT	CASSLGTAGNTIYF
TRBD1	few	TRBV2	TRBJ2-7	TGTGCCAGCAGATACCTCCGGGACAGGGTCTACGAGCAGTACTTC	CASRYLRDRVYEQYF
-	-	TRBV11-2	TRBJ2-3	TGTGCCAGCAGCTTAGCTCTGTCCCGCACAGATACGCAGTATTTT	CASSLALSRTDTQYF
TRBD1	-	TRBV4-1	TRBJ2-7	TGCGCCAGCAGCCAAAGTTTTACAGGGGGCAGCGAGCAGTACTTC	CASSQSFTGGSEQYF
TRBD2	-	TRBV5-6	TRBJ2-1	TGTGCCAGCATCAGTATCGGGACTAGCGGGAATTACTACAATGAGCAGTTCTTC	CASISIGTSGNYYNEQFF
-	once	TRBV29-1	TRBJ1-4	TGCAGCGTTGAACCCGCAACTAATGAAAAACTGTTTTTT	CSVEPATNEKLFF
-	-	TRBV4-3	TRBJ1-1	TGCGCCAGCAGCCAAGACAGAATGAACACTGAAGCTTTCTTT	CASSQDRMNTEAFF
-	-	TRBV19	TRBJ1-5	TGTGCCAGTAGTATGGAGTTTGGGACACTGCATTTT	CASSMEFGTLHF
-	-	TRBV4-2	TRBJ1-6	TGTGCCAGCAGCCCTATTCAGGGGATCAACTCACCCCTCCACTTT	CASSPIQGINSPLHF